The next 14 T cell receptor beta chains were all read from a single sample in a study of vaccination and CD4 T cells after COVID-19. CD4+ T cells that had been cultured provided DNA sequenced with the Oncomine TCR Beta short-read assay. MiXCR, run by TCRdb on the PCR reads, gives a single entry per CDR3 protein. This table holds just under 20,000 distinct CDR3 sequences, 40% to 50% found once. Their cognate antigens are unknown. Regarding treatment: approximately 9-day PBMC culture with coronavirus spike peptide pools or control peptides (ViraFEST assay). The source material was CD4+ T cells from blood, cultured in vitro, sampled before SARS-CoV-2 vaccination. These TCRs come from a human donor who had recovered from COVID-19.

V gene TRBV5-1 combines with J gene TRBJ1-5, with TRBD1 as a possible D gene (5 bases). CDR3 size: 15 residues. In germline, CDR1 is SGHRS, CDR2 YFSETQ. V lost 4 bases to trimming and J lost 2 bases, with 13 bases between them. The CDR3 region is CASSPSGYGNQPQHF. The CDR3 nucleotides read TGCGCCAGCAGCCCCTCAGGGTATGGCAATCAGCCCCAGCATTTT.

The chain joins TRBV19 to TRBJ2-7, with 9 bases that match TRBD1. Germline-derived CDR1 and CDR2 are LNHDA and SQIVND (reference sequence). Trimming removed 6 bases from V and 5 bases from J; junction bases left unmatched: 11. The CDR3 is 15 amino acids. The chain's CDR3 is CASRPAGTGRDEQYF. CDR3 nucleotides: TGTGCCAGTAGACCTGCCGGGACAGGGAGGGACGAGCAGTACTTC.

This chain links TRBV7-2 with TRBJ1-5; D is ambiguous. In germline, CDR1 is SGHTA, CDR2 FQGNSA. The V end lost 4 bases, the J end lost 2 bases, and 15 bases lay between the germline ends. CDR3 length: 16 residues. The CDR3 nucleotides are TGTGCCAGCAGCTCCGGTGGGCCTCGGGGCAATCAGCCCCAGCATTTT. The encoded protein is CASSSGGPRGNQPQHF. Complete variable domain (other parts from reference TRBV7-2 and TRBJ1-5): GAGVSQSPSNKVTEKGKDVELRCDPISGHTALYWYRQSLGQGLEFLIYFQGNSAPDKSGLPSDRFSAERTGGSVSTLTIQRTQQEDSAVYLCASSSGGPRGNQPQHFGDGTRLSIL.

This clonotype has only a few counts. The J gene is TRBJ2-5, the V gene TRBV27, with a possible D match to TRBD2 (6 bases). Germline V gives CDR1 MNHEY, CDR2 SMNVEV (reference sequence). The germline V and J ends were trimmed by 8 bases and 7 bases, with 11 bases remaining between them. CDR3 length equals 11 residues. The CDR3 sequence: CASRLGGTQYF. CDR3 DNA: TGTGCCAGCCGCCTGGGGGGGACCCAGTACTTC.

This clonotype was picked up a small number of times. This chain connects TRBV20-1 to TRBJ1-2, with D perhaps matching TRBD1 (5 bases). Germline CDR1 is DFQATT and CDR2 is SNEGSKA (reference sequence). The CDR3 spans 15 residues. Trimming left V 3 bases short and J 1 base short, with 15 bases between. The CDR3, as DNA: TGCAGTGCTAGCCGGGGGACGGGAGTTAACTATGGCTACACCTTC. This codes for CSASRGTGVNYGYTF.

This chain uses TRBV6-5 with TRBJ1-1, with D unresolved. The CDR3 totals 13 residues. Germline V gene lookup returns CDR1 MNHEY and CDR2 SVGAGI. V gave up 2 bases and J gave up 6 bases, with 10 bases separating them. The CDR3 DNA reads as TGTGCCAGCAGTTACGGTCCGGACCCTGAAGCTTTCTTT. Translated: CASSYGPDPEAFF.

V usage is TRBV14 and J usage is TRBJ1-2, with no clear D. The CDR3 totals 13 residues. CDR1 SGHDN and CDR2 FVKESK come from the germline V gene. V lost 0 bases, J lost 8 bases, and 10 bases lay in between. The CDR3 DNA follows: TGTGCCAGCAGCCAAGATTTGCTGATCGGCTACACCTTC. Its protein is CASSQDLLIGYTF.

The chain couples TRBV2 to TRBJ2-5, with a weak D call TRBD2 (7 bases). This CDR3 spans 18 amino acids. V was cut by 8 bases and J by 0 bases, with 25 bases left in between. The V gene's germline CDR1 is SNHLY and CDR2 FYNNEI. The CDR3 sequence is CASSTGRVVAGNQETQYF. Written as DNA, the CDR3 is TGTGCCAGCTCTACAGGGAGGGTGGTAGCGGGCAACCAAGAGACCCAGTACTTC.

This clonotype has a handful of counts. This sequence joins TRBV7-2 and TRBJ1-1; no firm D call. This CDR3 is built from 11 residues. Trimming removed 1 base from V and 8 bases from J, with 5 bases in between. The germline V gene encodes CDR1 SGHTA and CDR2 FQGNSA. CDR3 loop: CASSLGHEAFF. The DNA of the CDR3 is TGTGCCAGCAGCTTAGGGCACGAAGCTTTCTTT. The whole variable domain, remainder taken from reference TRBV7-2 and TRBJ1-1, is GAGVSQSPSNKVTEKGKDVELRCDPISGHTALYWYRQSLGQGLEFLIYFQGNSAPDKSGLPSDRFSAERTGGSVSTLTIQRTQQEDSAVYLCASSLGHEAFFGQGTRLTVV.

The chain carries TRBV20-1 and TRBJ2-7; the D is unclear. The CDR3 sequence is 11 residues long. Germline CDR1 DFQATT, CDR2 SNEGSKA (reference sequence). Trimming stripped 3 bases from V and 1 base from J, with 4 bases between. This CDR3 reads CSASSSYEQYF. The CDR3 nucleotides read TGCAGTGCTAGCTCATCCTACGAGCAGTACTTC.

This chain connects TRBV20-1 to TRBJ2-1; D remains ambiguous. This CDR3 is 12 amino acids long. Trimming cost V 4 bases and J 6 bases, with 10 bases left between them. Germline loops: CDR1 DFQATT, CDR2 SNEGSKA (reference sequence). CDR3: CSANPPGNEQFF. The CDR3 coding sequence is TGCAGTGCTAACCCCCCCGGCAATGAGCAGTTCTTC.

This chain's CDR3 is CASSTGFNQPQHF. CDR3 nucleotides: TGTGCCAGCAGTACCGGGTTCAATCAGCCCCAGCATTTT. The chain employs TRBV28 and TRBJ1-5; no definite D call. The CDR3 sequence is 13 residues long. The V gene's germline CDR1 is MDHEN and CDR2 SYDVKM. Trimming took off 5 bases at V and 3 bases at J, with 8 bases between the two ends.

This clonotype was counted a few times. The chain employs TRBV7-2 and TRBJ1-3; D is unclear. Germline V lookup: CDR1 SGHTA, CDR2 FQGNSA. The V end was cut by 2 bases, the J end by 4 bases, with 3 bases between. There are 12 residues in the CDR3. CDR3 nucleotides: TGTGCCAGCAGCTTAAGGGGAAACACCATATATTTT. Residues: CASSLRGNTIYF.

This clonotype turned up a few times. This rearrangement joins TRBV7-2 to TRBJ1-4; D may be TRBD1 (6 bases). V gave up 1 base and J gave up 6 bases, with 12 bases separating them. Germline V gene sequence: CDR1 SGHTA, CDR2 FQGNSA. The CDR3 extends over 15 amino acids. CDR3 amino acids: CASSLGGGGDEKLFF. The CDR3 nucleotides read TGTGCCAGCAGCTTAGGGGGGGGCGGTGATGAAAAACTGTTTTTT.